This TCR beta chain is from a study of blood T cell repertoires in COVID-19. Study in general: COVID-19 samples from acute and convalescent phases originated in the United States, Italy and Spain.

This clone was detected a few times. CDR1 and CDR2 from the germline V gene are MDHEN and SYDVKM. V lost 5 bases to trimming and J lost 4 bases; unmatched junction nucleotides: 10. The CDR3 length is 16 residues. Per the original methods: Reference gene primer amplification in the assay estimated nucleated cell counts. This table comes from immunoSEQ multiplex PCR, and its TCRdb copy is limited to in-frame clones, with some not included. V, J and clone size were drawn from that table, and D and trimming were deduced from the DNA. The table has 90,000 to 100,000 clones, about 85% seen once. The V and J genes are TRBV28 and TRBJ1-3; 8 bases fit TRBD1. The specimen was peripheral blood. This sequence originates from a man aged 70-80 years with acute or convalescent COVID-19. The CDR3: CASSPPDRAGGNTIYF. CDR3 in DNA: TGTGCCAGCAGTCCCCCGGACAGGGCAGGAGGAAACACCATATATTTT. The full variable domain, with the rest looked up from reference TRBV28 and TRBJ1-3, is DVKVTQSSRYLVKRTGEKVFLECVQDMDHENMFWYRQDPGLGLRLIYFSYDVKMKEKGDIPEGYSVSREKKERFSLILESASTNQTSMYLCASSPPDRAGGNTIYFGEGSWLTVV.